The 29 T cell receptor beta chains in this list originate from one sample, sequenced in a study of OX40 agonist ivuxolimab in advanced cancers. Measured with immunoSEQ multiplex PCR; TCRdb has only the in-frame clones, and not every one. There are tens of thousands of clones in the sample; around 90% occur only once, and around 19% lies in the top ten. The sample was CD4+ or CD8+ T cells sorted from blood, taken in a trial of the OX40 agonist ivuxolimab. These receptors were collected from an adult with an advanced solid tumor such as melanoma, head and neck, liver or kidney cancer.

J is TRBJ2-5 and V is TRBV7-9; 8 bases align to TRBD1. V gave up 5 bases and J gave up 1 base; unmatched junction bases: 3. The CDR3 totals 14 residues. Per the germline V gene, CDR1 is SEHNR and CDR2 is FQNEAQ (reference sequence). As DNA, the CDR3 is TGTGCCAGCAGCCTGGGACAGGCCCAAGAGACCCAGTACTTC. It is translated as CASSLGQAQETQYF. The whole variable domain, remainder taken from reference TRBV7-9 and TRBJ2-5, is DTGVSQNPRHKITKRGQNVTFRCDPISEHNRLYWYRQTLGQGPEFLTYFQNEAQLEKSRLLSDRFSAERPKGSFSTLEIQRTEQGDSAMYLCASSLGQAQETQYFGPGTRLLVL.

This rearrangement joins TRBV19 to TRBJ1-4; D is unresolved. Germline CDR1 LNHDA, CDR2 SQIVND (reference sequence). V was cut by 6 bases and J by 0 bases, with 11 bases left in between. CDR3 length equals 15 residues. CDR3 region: CASRPRAATNEKLFF. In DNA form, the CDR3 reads TGTGCCAGTAGACCGCGGGCCGCAACTAATGAAAAACTGTTTTTT.

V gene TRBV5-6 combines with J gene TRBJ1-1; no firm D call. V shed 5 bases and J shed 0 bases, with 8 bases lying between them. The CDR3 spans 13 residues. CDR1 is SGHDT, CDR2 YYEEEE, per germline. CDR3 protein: CASRGSMNTEAFF. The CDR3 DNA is TGTGCCAGCAGGGGCTCCATGAACACTGAAGCTTTCTTT.

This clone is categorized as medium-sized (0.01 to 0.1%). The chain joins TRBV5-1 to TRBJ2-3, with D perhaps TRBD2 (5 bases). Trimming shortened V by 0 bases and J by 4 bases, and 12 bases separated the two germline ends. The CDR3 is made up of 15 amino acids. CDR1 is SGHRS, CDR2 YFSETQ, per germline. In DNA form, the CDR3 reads TGCGCCAGCAGCTTGGCAGAACTAGTCCCAGATACGCAGTATTTT. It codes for CASSLAELVPDTQYF.

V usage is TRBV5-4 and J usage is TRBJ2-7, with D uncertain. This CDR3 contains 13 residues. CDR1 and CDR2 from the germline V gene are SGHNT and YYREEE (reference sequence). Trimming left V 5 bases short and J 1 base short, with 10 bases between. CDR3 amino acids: CASSLDLSYEQYF. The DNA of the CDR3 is TGTGCCAGCAGTCTTGACTTGTCCTACGAGCAGTACTTC.

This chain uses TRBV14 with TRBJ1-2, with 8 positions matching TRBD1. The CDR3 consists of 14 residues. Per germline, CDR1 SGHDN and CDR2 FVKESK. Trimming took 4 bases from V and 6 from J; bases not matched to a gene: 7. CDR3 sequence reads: CASSPRTGWNGYTF. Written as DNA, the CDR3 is TGTGCCAGCAGCCCCCGGACAGGGTGGAATGGCTACACCTTC.

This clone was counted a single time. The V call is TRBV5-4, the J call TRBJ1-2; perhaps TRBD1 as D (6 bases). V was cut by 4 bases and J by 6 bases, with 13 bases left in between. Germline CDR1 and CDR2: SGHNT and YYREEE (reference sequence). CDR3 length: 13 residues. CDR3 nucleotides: TGTGCCAGCAGCAAAACAGGGTTGGATGGCTACACCTTC. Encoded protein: CASSKTGLDGYTF.

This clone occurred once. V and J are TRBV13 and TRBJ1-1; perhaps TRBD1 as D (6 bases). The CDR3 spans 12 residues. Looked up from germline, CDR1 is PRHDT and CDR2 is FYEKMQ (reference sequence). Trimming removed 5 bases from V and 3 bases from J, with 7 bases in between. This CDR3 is CASSRGHTEAFF. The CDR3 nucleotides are TGTGCCAGCAGCCGGGGGCACACTGAAGCTTTCTTT.

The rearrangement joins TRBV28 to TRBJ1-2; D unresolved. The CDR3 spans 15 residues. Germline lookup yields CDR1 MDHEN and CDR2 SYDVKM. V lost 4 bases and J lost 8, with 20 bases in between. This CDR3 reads CASSSQVGVNRGYTF. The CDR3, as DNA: TGTGCCAGCAGTTCCCAAGTCGGGGTTAATAGAGGCTACACCTTC.

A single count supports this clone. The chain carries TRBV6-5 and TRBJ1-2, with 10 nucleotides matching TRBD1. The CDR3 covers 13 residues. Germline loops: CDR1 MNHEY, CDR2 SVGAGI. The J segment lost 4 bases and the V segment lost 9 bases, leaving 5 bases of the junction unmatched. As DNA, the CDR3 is TGTGCCAGTACGGGGACAGGGGCCTATGGCTACACCTTC. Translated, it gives CASTGTGAYGYTF.

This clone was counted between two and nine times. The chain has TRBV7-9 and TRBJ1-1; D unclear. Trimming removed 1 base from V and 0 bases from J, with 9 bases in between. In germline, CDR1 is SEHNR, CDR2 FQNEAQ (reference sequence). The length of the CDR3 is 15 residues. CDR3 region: CASSLVAGMNTEAFF. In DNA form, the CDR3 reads TGTGCCAGCAGCTTAGTTGCGGGCATGAACACTGAAGCTTTCTTT.

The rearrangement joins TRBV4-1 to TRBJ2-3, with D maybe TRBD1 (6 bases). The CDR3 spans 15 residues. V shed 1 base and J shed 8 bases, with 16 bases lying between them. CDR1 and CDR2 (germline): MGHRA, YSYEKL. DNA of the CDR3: TGCGCCAGCAGCCAAGTTATTGTCACAGGGAGTACGCAGTATTTT. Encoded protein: CASSQVIVTGSTQYF.

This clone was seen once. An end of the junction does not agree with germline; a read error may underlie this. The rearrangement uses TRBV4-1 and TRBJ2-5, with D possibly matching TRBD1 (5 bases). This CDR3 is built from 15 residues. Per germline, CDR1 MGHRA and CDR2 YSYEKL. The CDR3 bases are TGCGCCAGCAGCCAAGTAGCTCAGGGTCAAGGGACCCAGTACTTC. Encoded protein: CASSQVAQGQGTQYF.

The CDR3 loop reads CASSWGGTQYF. The DNA for the CDR3 is TGTGCCAGCAGTTGGGGGGGGACCCAGTACTTC. This rearrangement joins TRBV27 to TRBJ2-5; 7 bases fit TRBD2. Trimming took 4 bases from V and 7 from J; bases not matched to a gene: 0. The CDR3 spans 11 residues. The germline CDR1 and CDR2 sequences are MNHEY and SMNVEV (reference sequence).

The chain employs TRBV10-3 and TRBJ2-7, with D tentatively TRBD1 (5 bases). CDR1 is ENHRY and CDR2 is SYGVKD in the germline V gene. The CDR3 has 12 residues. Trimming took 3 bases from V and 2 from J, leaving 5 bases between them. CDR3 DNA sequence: TGTGCCATCAGTGAAGGGGCCTACGAGCAGTACTTC. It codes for CAISEGAYEQYF.

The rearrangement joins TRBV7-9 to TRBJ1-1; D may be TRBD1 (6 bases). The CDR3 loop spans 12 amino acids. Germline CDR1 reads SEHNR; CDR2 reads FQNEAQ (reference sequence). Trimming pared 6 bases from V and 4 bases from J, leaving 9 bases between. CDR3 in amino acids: CASSPQGTEAFF. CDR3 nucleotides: TGTGCCAGCAGTCCACAGGGCACTGAAGCTTTCTTT. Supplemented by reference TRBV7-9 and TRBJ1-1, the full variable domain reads DTGVSQNPRHKITKRGQNVTFRCDPISEHNRLYWYRQTLGQGPEFLTYFQNEAQLEKSRLLSDRFSAERPKGSFSTLEIQRTEQGDSAMYLCASSPQGTEAFFGQGTRLTVV.

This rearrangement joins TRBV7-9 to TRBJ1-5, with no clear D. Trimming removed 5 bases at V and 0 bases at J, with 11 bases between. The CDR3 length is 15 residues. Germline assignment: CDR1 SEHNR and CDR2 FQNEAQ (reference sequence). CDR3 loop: CASSQELPSNQPQHF. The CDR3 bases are TGTGCCAGCAGCCAAGAATTGCCTAGCAATCAGCCCCAGCATTTT.

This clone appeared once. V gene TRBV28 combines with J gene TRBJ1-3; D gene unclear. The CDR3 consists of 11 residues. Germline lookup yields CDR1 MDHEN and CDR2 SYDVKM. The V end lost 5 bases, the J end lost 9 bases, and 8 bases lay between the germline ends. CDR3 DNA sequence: TGTGCCAGCAGTCAAGGAGTCACCATATATTTT. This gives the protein CASSQGVTIYF.

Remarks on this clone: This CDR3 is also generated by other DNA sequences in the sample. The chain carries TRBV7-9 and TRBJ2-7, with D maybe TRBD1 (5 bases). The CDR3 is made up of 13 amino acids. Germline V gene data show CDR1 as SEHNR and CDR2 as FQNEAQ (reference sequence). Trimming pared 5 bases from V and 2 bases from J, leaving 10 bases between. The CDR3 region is CASSLVGAYEQYF. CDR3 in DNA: TGTGCCAGCAGCCTAGTAGGGGCCTACGAGCAGTACTTC.

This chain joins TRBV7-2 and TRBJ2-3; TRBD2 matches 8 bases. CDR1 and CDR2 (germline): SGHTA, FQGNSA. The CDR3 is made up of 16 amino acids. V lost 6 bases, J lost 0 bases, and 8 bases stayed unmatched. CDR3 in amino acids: CASSWDQRGSTDTQYF. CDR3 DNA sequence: TGTGCCAGCAGTTGGGATCAGCGGGGGAGCACAGATACGCAGTATTTT. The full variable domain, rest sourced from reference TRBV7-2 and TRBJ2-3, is GAGVSQSPSNKVTEKGKDVELRCDPISGHTALYWYRQSLGQGLEFLIYFQGNSAPDKSGLPSDRFSAERTGGSVSTLTIQRTQQEDSAVYLCASSWDQRGSTDTQYFGPGTRLTVL.

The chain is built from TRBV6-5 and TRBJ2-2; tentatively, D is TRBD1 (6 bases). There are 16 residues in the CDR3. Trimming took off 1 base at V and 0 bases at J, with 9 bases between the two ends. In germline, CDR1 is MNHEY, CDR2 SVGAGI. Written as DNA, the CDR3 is TGTGCCAGCAGTTACTTTAGGACAGCGAACACCGGGGAGCTGTTTTTT. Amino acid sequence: CASSYFRTANTGELFF.

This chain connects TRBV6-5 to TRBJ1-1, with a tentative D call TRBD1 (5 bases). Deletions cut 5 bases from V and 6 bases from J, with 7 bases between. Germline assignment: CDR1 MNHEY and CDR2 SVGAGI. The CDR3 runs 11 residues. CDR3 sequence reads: CASSEGAEAFF. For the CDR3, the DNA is TGTGCCAGCAGTGAAGGGGCTGAAGCTTTCTTT.

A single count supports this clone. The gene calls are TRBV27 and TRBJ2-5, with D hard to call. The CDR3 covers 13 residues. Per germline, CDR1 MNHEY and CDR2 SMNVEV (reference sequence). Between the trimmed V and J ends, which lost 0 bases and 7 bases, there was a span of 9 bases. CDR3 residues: CASSLSRTWTQYF. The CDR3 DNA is TGTGCCAGCAGTTTATCCAGGACCTGGACCCAGTACTTC.

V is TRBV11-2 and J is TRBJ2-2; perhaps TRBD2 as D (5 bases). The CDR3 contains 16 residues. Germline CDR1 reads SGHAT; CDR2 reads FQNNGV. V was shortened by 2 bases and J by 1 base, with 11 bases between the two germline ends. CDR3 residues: CASSLNTRGNTGELFF. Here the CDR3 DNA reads TGTGCCAGCAGCTTAAACACACGGGGGAACACCGGGGAGCTGTTTTTT.

The CDR3 region is CASSPGLAGYTDTQYF. The CDR3, as DNA: TGTGCCAGCAGCCCCGGACTAGCGGGATACACAGATACGCAGTATTTT. The J gene is TRBJ2-3, the V gene TRBV5-4; 12 bases align to TRBD2. This CDR3 has 16 amino acids. Germline values: CDR1 SGHNT, CDR2 YYREEE (reference sequence). The V gene end was trimmed by 4 bases and the J gene end by 2 bases; junction bases not matched to a gene: 5. The full variable domain, rest sourced from reference TRBV5-4 and TRBJ2-3, is ETGVTQSPTHLIKTRGQQVTLRCSSQSGHNTVSWYQQALGQGPQFIFQYYREEENGRGNFPPRFSGLQFPNYSSELNVNALELDDSALYLCASSPGLAGYTDTQYFGPGTRLTVL.

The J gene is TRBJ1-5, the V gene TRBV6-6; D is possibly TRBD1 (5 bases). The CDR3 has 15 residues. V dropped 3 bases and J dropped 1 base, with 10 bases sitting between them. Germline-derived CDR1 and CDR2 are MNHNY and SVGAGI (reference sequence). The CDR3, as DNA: TGTGCCAGCAGTTATGGGGCGGGGAGCAATCAGCCCCAGCATTTT. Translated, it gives CASSYGAGSNQPQHF.

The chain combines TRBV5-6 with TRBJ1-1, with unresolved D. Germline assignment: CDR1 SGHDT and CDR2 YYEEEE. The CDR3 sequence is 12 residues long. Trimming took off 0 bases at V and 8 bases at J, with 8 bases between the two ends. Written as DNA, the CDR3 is TGTGCCAGCAGCTTGGTGCCAGAGGAAGCTTTCTTT. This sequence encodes CASSLVPEEAFF.

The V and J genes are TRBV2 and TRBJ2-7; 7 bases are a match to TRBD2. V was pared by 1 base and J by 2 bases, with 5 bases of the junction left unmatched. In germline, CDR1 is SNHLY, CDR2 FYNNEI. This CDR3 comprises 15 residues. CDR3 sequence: CASSEVMGRAYEQYV. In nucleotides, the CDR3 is TGTGCCAGCAGTGAAGTGATGGGGAGGGCCTACGAGCAGTACGTC.

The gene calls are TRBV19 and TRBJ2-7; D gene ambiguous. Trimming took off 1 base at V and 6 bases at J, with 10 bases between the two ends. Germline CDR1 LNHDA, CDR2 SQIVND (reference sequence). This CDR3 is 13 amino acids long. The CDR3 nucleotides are TGTGCCAGTAGTATAGGCCCTAGTTCCGAGCAGTACTTC. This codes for CASSIGPSSEQYF.